A selection of T cell receptor beta chains follows, all from one sample in a study of T cell changes during pregnancy in multiple sclerosis. Sequencing used immunoSEQ multiplex PCR; TCRdb keeps in-frame clones, though not all of them. The repertoire holds around 33,000 clones, around 90% seen once, with over 0.5% in the top ten. The starting material was CD4+ T cells from peripheral blood mononuclear cells, obtained in the third trimester of pregnancy. Receptors were obtained from a female donor in good health, enrolled as a control in a pregnancy study. Both conserved end residues are trimmed from each CDR3. A row's size may be missing; if present it is once, few, many or a size class.

J	V	size	CDR3
TRBJ2-7	TRBV27	NA	ASKEQEISYEQY
TRBJ2-7	TRBV9	NA	ASSEQGSNAEQY
TRBJ2-7	TRBV7-8	once	ASSSGAVTSYEQY
TRBJ2-2	TRBV27	NA	ASRRPGANTGELF
TRBJ2-1	TRBV6-4	NA	ASSEGGVGLEQF
TRBJ1-3	TRBV6-5	few	ASSYSRASSGNTIY
TRBJ2-1	TRBV5-8	few	ASSLSGAGYNEQF
TRBJ1-2	TRBV29-1	NA	SARTASRGYT
TRBJ2-1	TRBV30	NA	AWSPDTYNEQF
TRBJ1-1	TRBV14	NA	ASSLRGGAGLRAF
TRBJ2-3	TRBV5-1	few	ASSLALAMDTQY
TRBJ2-3	TRBV7-8	NA	ASSLVRPSSTDTQY
TRBJ2-2	TRBV29-1	NA	SVGRTGELF
TRBJ2-7	TRBV7-8	few	ASSLAGGSRRLD
TRBJ2-5	TRBV13	NA	ASSLRGEGGTQY
TRBJ1-5	TRBV19	NA	ASRTSGVGYQPQH
TRBJ2-2	TRBV10-1	NA	ASSESRGGVAGPNTGELF
TRBJ2-5	TRBV6-1	NA	ASSDTYGETQY
TRBJ2-2	TRBV11-2	NA	ASSLSPRYTGELF
TRBJ1-5	TRBV6-4	once	ASSVRGREGNQPQH
TRBJ1-1	TRBV6-5	NA	ATGRGHTEAF
TRBJ1-1	TRBV5-6	NA	ASSPEGQRMNTEAF
TRBJ1-2	TRBV4-2	once	ASSQDHSAGFNGYT
TRBJ2-7	TRBV12-5	NA	ASGLIPSRGYEQY
TRBJ2-2	TRBV2	NA	ASSEQTVSTGELF
TRBJ2-3	TRBV6-5	once	ASSYDSFRRRDTQY
TRBJ2-2	TRBV19	NA	ATIGGINTGELF
TRBJ2-3	TRBV6-6	few	ASTRGSTDTQY
TRBJ1-2	TRBV27	NA	ASSLAGQGADYGYT
TRBJ2-5	TRBV5-4	NA	ASSSRRQVQETQY
TRBJ1-1	TRBV10-3	NA	AISDYASLNTEAF
TRBJ2-3	TRBV19	NA	ASSLRTGGTDTQY
TRBJ2-2	TRBV11-3	NA	ASSFQGLVGTGELF
TRBJ2-7	TRBV27	few	ASSLSNRGGTLHEQY
TRBJ1-3	TRBV7-2	NA	ASRPNRDNSGNTIY
TRBJ2-7	TRBV5-1	NA	ASSFRDEQY
TRBJ1-1	TRBV7-8	NA	ASHGTGGNTEAF
TRBJ2-2	TRBV29-1	NA	SGDISNTGELF
TRBJ2-1	TRBV18	NA	ASSSRDSRQF
TRBJ1-2	TRBV23-1	NA	ASSQSGRGQEGYT
TRBJ2-3	TRBV5-4	NA	ASSHTGAADTQY
TRBJ2-3	TRBV7-9	NA	ASSLVKREGDTDTQY
TRBJ1-2	TRBV5-6	NA	ASSLGGTATNYGYT
TRBJ2-7	TRBV5-1	NA	ASSPWDREGVGQY
TRBJ2-5	TRBV4-3	NA	ASSRGTGPQETQY
TRBJ1-6	TRBV6-1	few	ASSEGGRSPLH
TRBJ2-5	TRBV7-2	once	ASSYRTGTGRETQY
TRBJ1-6	TRBV14	NA	ASSQVGAQNNSPLH
TRBJ1-6	TRBV6-5	NA	ASSYSGGLSPLH
TRBJ2-2	TRBV10-3	NA	AISEGRGTGELF
TRBJ1-2	TRBV19	few	ASRRTGDGYGYT
TRBJ2-2	TRBV19	NA	ASSIASHGELF
TRBJ2-1	TRBV11-2	NA	ASSLRPLAGVKKQF
TRBJ2-3	TRBV30	NA	AWSRGGQFRDTQY
TRBJ2-7	TRBV5-4	NA	ASSLIGSYEQY